This entry concerns a single T cell receptor beta chain. The donors, healthy Caucasians from Russia, were aged about 6 to 95. The study isolated at least 7 million PBMCs from each sample. The amount of total RNA extracted per sample was at least 5 micrograms. The source of the sample is a study of blood T cells in healthy people across ages. The CDR3 has 15 residues. Trimming stripped 2 bases from V and 0 bases from J, with 11 bases between. Germline V gene lookup returns CDR1 SNHLY and CDR2 FYNNEI. The authors ran a second PCR of roughly 6 to 12 cycles using a sample-barcoded 5' primer and a J-beta primer mix. All cDNA molecules were each tagged by a template-switch adaptor with 12 random nucleotides. TCRdb reanalysed the 5' RACE reads using MiXCR and keeps one entry per CDR3 protein. In the table there are roughly 1.7 million distinct CDR3 sequences, roughly 30% of which are singletons.

J is TRBJ2-7 and V is TRBV2, with D perhaps TRBD1 (6 bases). What was sequenced was blood. This receptor was obtained from a woman aged 25 to 45 in good health. The CDR3 is CASSESQGHSYEQYF. The CDR3 DNA reads TGTGCCAGCAGTGAAAGCCAGGGGCACTCCTACGAGCAGTACTTC.